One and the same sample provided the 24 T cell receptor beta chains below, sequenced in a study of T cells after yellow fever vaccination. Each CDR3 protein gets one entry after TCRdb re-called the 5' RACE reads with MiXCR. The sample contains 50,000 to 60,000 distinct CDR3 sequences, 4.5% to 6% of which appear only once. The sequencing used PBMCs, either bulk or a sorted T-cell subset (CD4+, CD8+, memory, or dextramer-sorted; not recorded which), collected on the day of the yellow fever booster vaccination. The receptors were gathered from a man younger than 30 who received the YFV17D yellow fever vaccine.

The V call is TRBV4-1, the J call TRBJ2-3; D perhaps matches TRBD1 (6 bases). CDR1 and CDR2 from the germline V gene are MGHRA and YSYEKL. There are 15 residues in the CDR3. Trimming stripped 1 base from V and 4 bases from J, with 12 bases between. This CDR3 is CASSQGTGYPDTQYF. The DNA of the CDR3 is TGCGCCAGCAGCCAAGGCACAGGGTACCCAGATACGCAGTATTTT.

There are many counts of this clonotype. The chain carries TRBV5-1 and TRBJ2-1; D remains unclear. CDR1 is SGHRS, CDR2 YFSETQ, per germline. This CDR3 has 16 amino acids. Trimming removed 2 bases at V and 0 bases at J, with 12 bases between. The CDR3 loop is CASSLTGTDSYNEQFF. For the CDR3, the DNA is TGCGCCAGCAGCTTAACGGGCACCGACTCCTACAATGAGCAGTTCTTC.

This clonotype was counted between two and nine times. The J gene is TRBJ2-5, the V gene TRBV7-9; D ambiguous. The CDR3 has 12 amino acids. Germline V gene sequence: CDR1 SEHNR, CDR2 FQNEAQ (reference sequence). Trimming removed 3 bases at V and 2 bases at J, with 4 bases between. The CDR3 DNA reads TGTGCCAGCAGCTTGACACAAGAGACCCAGTACTTC. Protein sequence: CASSLTQETQYF.

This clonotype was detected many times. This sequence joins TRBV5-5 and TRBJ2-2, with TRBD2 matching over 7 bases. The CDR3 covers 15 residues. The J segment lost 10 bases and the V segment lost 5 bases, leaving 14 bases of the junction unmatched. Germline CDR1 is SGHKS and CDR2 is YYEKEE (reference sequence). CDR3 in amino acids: CASSPYPGGPLELFF. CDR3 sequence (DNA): TGTGCCAGCAGTCCCTATCCGGGGGGACCTTTGGAGCTGTTTTTT.

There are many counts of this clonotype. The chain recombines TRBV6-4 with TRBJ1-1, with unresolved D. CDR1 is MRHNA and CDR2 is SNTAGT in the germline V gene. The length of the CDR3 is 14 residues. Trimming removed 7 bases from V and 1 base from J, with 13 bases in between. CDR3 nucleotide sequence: TGTGCCAGCACCCAAGATTGGGGGAACACTGAAGCTTTCTTT. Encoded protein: CASTQDWGNTEAFF.

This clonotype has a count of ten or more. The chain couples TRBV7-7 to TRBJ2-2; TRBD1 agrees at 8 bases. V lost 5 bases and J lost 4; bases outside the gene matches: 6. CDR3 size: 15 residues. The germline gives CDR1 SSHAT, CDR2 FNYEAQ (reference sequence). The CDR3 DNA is TGTGCCAGCAGCCCTCAGGGGGCGGTCACCGGGGAGCTGTTTTTT. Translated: CASSPQGAVTGELFF. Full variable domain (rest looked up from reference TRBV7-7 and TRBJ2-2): GAGVSQSPRYKVTKRGQDVTLRCDPISSHATLYWYQQALGQGPEFLTYFNYEAQPDKSGLPSDRFSAERPEGSISTLTIQRTEQRDSAMYRCASSPQGAVTGELFFGEGSRLTVL.

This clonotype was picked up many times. As DNA, the CDR3 is TGTGCCAGCAGCTTGAGCCGGGGAGATGAGCAGTTCTTC. Its translation is CASSLSRGDEQFF. The chain is built from TRBV7-6 and TRBJ2-1, with TRBD2 as a possible D gene (5 bases). The CDR3 is made up of 13 amino acids. Deletions cut 3 bases from V and 8 bases from J, with 11 bases between. Germline V gene data show CDR1 as SGHVS and CDR2 as FNYEAQ.

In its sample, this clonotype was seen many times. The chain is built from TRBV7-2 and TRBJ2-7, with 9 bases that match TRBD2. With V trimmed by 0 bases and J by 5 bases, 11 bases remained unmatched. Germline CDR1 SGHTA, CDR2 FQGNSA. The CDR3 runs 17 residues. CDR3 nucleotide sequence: TGTGCCAGCAGCTTAGCGCTGACAAGCGGGGGGTCTAACGAGCAGTACTTC. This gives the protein CASSLALTSGGSNEQYF.

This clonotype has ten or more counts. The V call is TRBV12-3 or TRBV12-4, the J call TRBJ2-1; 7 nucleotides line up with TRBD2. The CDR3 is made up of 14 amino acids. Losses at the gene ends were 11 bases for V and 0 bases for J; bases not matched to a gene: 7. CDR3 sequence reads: CAGAGGGSYNEQFF. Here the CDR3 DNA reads TGTGCCGGGGCAGGCGGGGGCTCCTACAATGAGCAGTTCTTC.

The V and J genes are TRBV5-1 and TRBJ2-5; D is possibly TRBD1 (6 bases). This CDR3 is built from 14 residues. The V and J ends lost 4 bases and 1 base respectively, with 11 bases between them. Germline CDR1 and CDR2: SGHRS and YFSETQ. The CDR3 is CASSPTGIQETQYF. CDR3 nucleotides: TGCGCCAGCAGCCCTACAGGGATCCAAGAGACCCAGTACTTC.

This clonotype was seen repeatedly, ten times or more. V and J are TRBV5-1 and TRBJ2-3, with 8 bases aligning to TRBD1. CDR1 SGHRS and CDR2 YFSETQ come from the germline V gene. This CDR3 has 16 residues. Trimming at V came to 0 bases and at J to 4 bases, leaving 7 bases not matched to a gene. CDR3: CASSLGGRGQADTQYF. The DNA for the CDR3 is TGCGCCAGCAGCTTGGGAGGCAGGGGGCAGGCAGATACGCAGTATTTT.

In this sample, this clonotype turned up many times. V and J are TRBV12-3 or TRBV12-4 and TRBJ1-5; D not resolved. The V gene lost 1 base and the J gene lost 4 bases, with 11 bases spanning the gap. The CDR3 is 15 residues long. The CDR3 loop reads CASSLEAGTNQPQHF. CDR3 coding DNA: TGTGCCAGCAGTTTAGAGGCAGGAACAAATCAGCCCCAGCATTTT.

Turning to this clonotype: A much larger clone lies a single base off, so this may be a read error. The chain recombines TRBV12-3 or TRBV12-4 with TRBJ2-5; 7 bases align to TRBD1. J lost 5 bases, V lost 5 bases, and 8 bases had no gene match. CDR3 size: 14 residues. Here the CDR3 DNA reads TGTGCCAGCAGTCCGACAGGGTCTTACGAGACCCAGTACTTC. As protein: CASSPTGSYETQYF.

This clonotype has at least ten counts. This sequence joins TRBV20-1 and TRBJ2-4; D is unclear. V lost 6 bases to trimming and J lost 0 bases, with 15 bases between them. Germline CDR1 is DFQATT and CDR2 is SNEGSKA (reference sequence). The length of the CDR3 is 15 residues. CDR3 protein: CSARFRARAKNIQYF. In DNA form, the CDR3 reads TGCAGTGCCAGATTCCGGGCCCGAGCCAAAAACATTCAGTACTTC.

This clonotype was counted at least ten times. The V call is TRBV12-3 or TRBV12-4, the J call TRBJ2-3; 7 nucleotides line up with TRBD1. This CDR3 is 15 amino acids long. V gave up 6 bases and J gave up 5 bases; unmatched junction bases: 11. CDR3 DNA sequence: TGTGCCAGCAGCCCCGACAGGGATGGAGGAGATACGCAGTATTTT. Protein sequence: CASSPDRDGGDTQYF.

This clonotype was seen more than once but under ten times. CDR3 amino acids: CASRYNSGANVLTF. The DNA of the CDR3 is TGTGCCAGCAGGTATAACTCTGGGGCCAACGTCCTGACTTTC. The chain uses TRBV11-2 and TRBJ2-6; D unresolved. Per germline, CDR1 SGHAT and CDR2 FQNNGV. The CDR3 runs to 14 residues. The V end was cut by 6 bases, the J end by 0 bases, with 6 bases between.

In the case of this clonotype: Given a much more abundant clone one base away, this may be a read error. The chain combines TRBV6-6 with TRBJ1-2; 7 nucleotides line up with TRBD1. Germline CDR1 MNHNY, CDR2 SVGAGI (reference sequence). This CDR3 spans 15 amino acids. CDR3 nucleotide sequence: TGTGCCAGCAGTCACTCACAGGGGCCCGGCGGAGGCTACACCTTC. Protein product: CASSHSQGPGGGYTF.

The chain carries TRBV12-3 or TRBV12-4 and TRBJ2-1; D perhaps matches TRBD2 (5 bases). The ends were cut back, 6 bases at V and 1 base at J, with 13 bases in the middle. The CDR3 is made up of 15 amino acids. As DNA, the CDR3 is TGTGCCAGCAGGTTGGACTTTTCTTCCTACAATGAGCAGTTCTTC. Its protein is CASRLDFSSYNEQFF.

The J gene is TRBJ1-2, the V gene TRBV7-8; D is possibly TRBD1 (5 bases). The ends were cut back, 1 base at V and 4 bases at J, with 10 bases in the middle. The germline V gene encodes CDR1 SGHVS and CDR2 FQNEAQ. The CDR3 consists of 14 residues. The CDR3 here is CASSLGGDAYGYTF. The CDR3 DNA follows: TGTGCCAGCAGCTTAGGGGGGGACGCCTATGGCTACACCTTC.

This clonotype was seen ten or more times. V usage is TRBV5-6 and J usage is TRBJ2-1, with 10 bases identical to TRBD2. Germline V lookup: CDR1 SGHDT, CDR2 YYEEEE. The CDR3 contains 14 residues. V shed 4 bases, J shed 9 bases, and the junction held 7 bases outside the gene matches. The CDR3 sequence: CASSIGLAEFEQFF. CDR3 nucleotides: TGTGCCAGCAGCATAGGACTAGCGGAATTTGAGCAGTTCTTC.

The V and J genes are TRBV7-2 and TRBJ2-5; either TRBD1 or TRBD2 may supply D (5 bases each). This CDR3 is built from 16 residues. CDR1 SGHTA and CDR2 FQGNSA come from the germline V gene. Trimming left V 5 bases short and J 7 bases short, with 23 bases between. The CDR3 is CASSHSPRGKYGTQYF. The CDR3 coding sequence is TGTGCCAGCAGCCATTCTCCGAGGGGCAAGTATGGGACCCAGTACTTC.

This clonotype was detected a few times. The CDR3 coding sequence is TGCGCCAGCAGCCAAGATCATTTTCTCTATGGCAGGGCCTCGGACAATGAGCAGTTCTTC. It codes for CASSQDHFLYGRASDNEQFF. The chain employs TRBV4-3 and TRBJ2-1; D possibly corresponds to TRBD1 (5 bases). V was shortened by 0 bases and J by 5 bases, with 26 bases between the two germline ends. CDR3 length: 20 residues. In germline, CDR1 is LGHNA, CDR2 YSLEER.

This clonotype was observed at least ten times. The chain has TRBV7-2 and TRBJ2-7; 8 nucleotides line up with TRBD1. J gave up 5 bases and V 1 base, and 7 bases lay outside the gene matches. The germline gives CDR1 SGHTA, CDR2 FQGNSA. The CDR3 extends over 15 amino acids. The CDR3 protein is CASSLGPQGANEQYV. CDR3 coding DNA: TGTGCCAGCAGCTTAGGACCCCAGGGGGCGAACGAGCAGTACGTC.

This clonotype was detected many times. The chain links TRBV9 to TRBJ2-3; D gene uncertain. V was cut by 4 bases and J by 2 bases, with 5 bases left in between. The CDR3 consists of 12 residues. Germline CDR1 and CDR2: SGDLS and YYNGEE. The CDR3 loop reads CASSSTTDTQYF. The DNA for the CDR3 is TGTGCCAGCAGCTCAACCACAGATACGCAGTATTTT.